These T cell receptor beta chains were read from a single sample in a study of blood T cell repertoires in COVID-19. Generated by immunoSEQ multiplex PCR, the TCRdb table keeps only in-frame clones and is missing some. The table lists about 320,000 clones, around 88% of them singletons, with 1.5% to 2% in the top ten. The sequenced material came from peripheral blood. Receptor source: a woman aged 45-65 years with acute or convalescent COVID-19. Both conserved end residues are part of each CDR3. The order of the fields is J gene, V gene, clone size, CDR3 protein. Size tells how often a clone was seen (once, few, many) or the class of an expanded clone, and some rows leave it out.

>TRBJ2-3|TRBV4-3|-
CASSPDLPRAGGRSSTDTQYF
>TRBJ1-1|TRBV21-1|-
CASSKKEGPKCEAFF
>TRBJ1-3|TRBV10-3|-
CAISESLQGWSGNTIYF
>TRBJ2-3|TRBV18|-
CASSPTGPDTQYF
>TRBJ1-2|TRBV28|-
CASSFGQHYGYTF
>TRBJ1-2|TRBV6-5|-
CASAGNYGYTF
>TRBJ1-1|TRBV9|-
CASSVVLDTEAFF
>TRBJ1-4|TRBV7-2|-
CASSKQGPREKLFF
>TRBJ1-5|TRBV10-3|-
CATKTGYGNQPQHF
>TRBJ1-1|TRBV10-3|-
CAIRGDRLNTEAFF
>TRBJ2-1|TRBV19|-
CASSNELGGYNEQFF
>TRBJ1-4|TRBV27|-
CASSGQGAANEKLFF
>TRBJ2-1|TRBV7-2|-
CASSLGVASLGNEQFF
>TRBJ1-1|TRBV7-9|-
CASSLGRIQGGDHTEAFF
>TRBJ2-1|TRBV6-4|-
CASSDSRSSYNEQFF
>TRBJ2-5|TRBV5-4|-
CASSQGGRAQETQYF
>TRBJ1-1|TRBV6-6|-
CASSYDPGGLITEAFF
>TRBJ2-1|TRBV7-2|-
CASSTGGEQFF
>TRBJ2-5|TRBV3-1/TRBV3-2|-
CASSQDRTAGVQETQYF
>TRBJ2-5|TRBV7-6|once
CASSPRTGWETQYF
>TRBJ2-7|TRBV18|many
CASSPGQGPYEQYF
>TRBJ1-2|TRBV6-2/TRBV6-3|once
CASSLKWMGAGGYTF
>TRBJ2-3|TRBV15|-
CATSPRQGADTQYF
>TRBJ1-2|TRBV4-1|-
CASSQTPTGDYGYTF
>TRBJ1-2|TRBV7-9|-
CASSLGSYTGADGYTF
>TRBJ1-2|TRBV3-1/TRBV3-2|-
CASTSSRGQGYGYTF
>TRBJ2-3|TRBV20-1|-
CSASSGGTDTQYF
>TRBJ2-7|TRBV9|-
CASSVVASGSSYEQYF
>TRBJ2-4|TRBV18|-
CASADTLLTKNIQYF
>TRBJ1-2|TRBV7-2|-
CASSPGQYGYTF
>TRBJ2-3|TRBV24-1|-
CATSDPGLAGAVSTQYF
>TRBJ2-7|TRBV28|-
CASHLAGSYEQYF
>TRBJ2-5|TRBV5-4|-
CASSLKRGQETQYF
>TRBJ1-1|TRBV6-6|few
CASSPRDTEAFF
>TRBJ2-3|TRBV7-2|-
CASSPTRHDTQYF
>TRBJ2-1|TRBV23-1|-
CASSQEAADNEQFF
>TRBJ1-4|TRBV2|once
CASSPDRNEKLFF